This T cell receptor (beta chain) was captured by sequencing in a study of blood T cells in healthy people across ages. This clonotype was observed once. This CDR3 is 15 amino acids long. V lost 9 bases and J lost 2, with 20 bases in between. CDR1 and CDR2 (germline): ENHRY, SYGVKD. Together with a sample-barcoded 5' primer, a J-beta primer mix was included in a second PCR lasting about 6 to 12 cycles. TCRdb ran MiXCR on the 5' RACE reads and lists one entry per CDR3 protein. The sample has around 400,000 distinct CDR3 sequences, roughly half seen once. This receptor was taken from a man aged 55 to 70 in good health. The V gene is TRBV10-3, the J gene TRBJ2-7; D unclear. Sequenced material: blood. CDR3: CAIPRFAAPPYEQYF. CDR3 bases: TGTGCCATACCACGTTTTGCCGCCCCTCCCTACGAGCAGTACTTC.